These T cell receptor beta chains were read from a single sample in a study of OX40 agonist ivuxolimab in advanced cancers. Repertoires were generated with immunoSEQ multiplex PCR, while TCRdb's copy carries only in-frame clones and drops some. The sample has around 97,000 clones, about 84% seen once. The sequencing used CD4+ or CD8+ T cells sorted from blood, collected in a trial of the OX40 agonist ivuxolimab. These receptor sequences come from an adult with an advanced solid tumor such as melanoma, head and neck, liver or kidney cancer. The conserved cysteine and the conserved F or W are not part of the CDR3 here. Fields, in order: clone size, V gene, CDR3 protein. Part of the rows lack a size; the others show once, few, many or a class for expanded clones.

clone_size: NA
v_call: TRBV2
cdr3_aa: ASSQDSSYEQY

clone_size: NA
v_call: TRBV4-3
cdr3_aa: ASSQDSGGRYEQY

clone_size: NA
v_call: TRBV19
cdr3_aa: ASRISQGALYGYT

clone_size: NA
v_call: TRBV5-1
cdr3_aa: ASSNRMNTEAF

clone_size: NA
v_call: TRBV6-6
cdr3_aa: ASIYSPGNTIY

clone_size: few
v_call: TRBV4-2
cdr3_aa: ASSNRVSSYNSPLH

clone_size: few
v_call: TRBV6-1
cdr3_aa: ASSPPYSGNTIY

clone_size: NA
v_call: TRBV10-1
cdr3_aa: ASSESILAGDLF

clone_size: NA
v_call: TRBV15
cdr3_aa: ATSRSGDMPEAQY

clone_size: few
v_call: TRBV10-3
cdr3_aa: AIKGGGAVYNEQF

clone_size: few
v_call: TRBV4-2
cdr3_aa: ASSQVGEHSPLH

clone_size: NA
v_call: TRBV7-3
cdr3_aa: ASSAATGTGELF

clone_size: NA
v_call: TRBV9
cdr3_aa: ASSVTGKSYEQY

clone_size: NA
v_call: TRBV11-2
cdr3_aa: ASRPPGLATYEQY

clone_size: NA
v_call: TRBV5-4
cdr3_aa: ASRPDGVFSYNEQF

clone_size: NA
v_call: TRBV27
cdr3_aa: ASSEGGSIEQY

clone_size: NA
v_call: TRBV10-1
cdr3_aa: ASSDSGTSGSYNEQF

clone_size: NA
v_call: TRBV2
cdr3_aa: ASRRGGMNTGELF

clone_size: NA
v_call: TRBV29-1
cdr3_aa: SVDEGARSGANVLT

clone_size: NA
v_call: TRBV19
cdr3_aa: ASSNGAGGTEAF

clone_size: NA
v_call: TRBV7-8
cdr3_aa: ASSSRTGIDGYT

clone_size: NA
v_call: TRBV20-1
cdr3_aa: SAPWLSRYT

clone_size: once
v_call: TRBV5-1
cdr3_aa: ASSLGASGQETQY

clone_size: NA
v_call: TRBV19
cdr3_aa: ASSIALLGAVNTEAF

clone_size: NA
v_call: TRBV7-9
cdr3_aa: ASSLGGGPDTGELF

clone_size: NA
v_call: TRBV6-1
cdr3_aa: ASRVGLNYEQY

clone_size: NA
v_call: TRBV6-1
cdr3_aa: ASSAGQANQPQH

clone_size: NA
v_call: TRBV30
cdr3_aa: AWSGDRGQPQH

clone_size: NA
v_call: TRBV21-1
cdr3_aa: ASSARDRPFEKLF

clone_size: few
v_call: TRBV5-8
cdr3_aa: ASSRRLEAF

clone_size: once
v_call: TRBV6-5
cdr3_aa: ASSYGTGSKQETQY

clone_size: NA
v_call: TRBV29-1
cdr3_aa: SAEQNTEAF

clone_size: NA
v_call: TRBV5-6
cdr3_aa: ASSLGRGARYEQY

clone_size: NA
v_call: TRBV9
cdr3_aa: ASSVEWAGLFSGELF

clone_size: few
v_call: TRBV19
cdr3_aa: ASKGQGTIQPQH

clone_size: NA
v_call: TRBV7-2
cdr3_aa: ASSGGTGYDGYT

clone_size: NA
v_call: TRBV5-1
cdr3_aa: ASSAGQGWVYEQY

clone_size: NA
v_call: TRBV29-1
cdr3_aa: SVTESGANVLT

clone_size: NA
v_call: TRBV9
cdr3_aa: ASSVGAEDSNQPQH

clone_size: NA
v_call: TRBV15
cdr3_aa: ATSPRDRGWTEAF

clone_size: few
v_call: TRBV7-2
cdr3_aa: ASSLEATGTYEQY

clone_size: NA
v_call: TRBV5-1
cdr3_aa: ASSLEGTSGTDTQY

clone_size: NA
v_call: TRBV12-5
cdr3_aa: ASGFSSGGEVVQF

clone_size: NA
v_call: TRBV20-1
cdr3_aa: SARGVGELF

clone_size: NA
v_call: TRBV6-1
cdr3_aa: ASSEVIESWGASNQPQH

clone_size: NA
v_call: TRBV5-4
cdr3_aa: ASSLTGADYGYT

clone_size: NA
v_call: TRBV6-5
cdr3_aa: ASSYGEGVTGYT

clone_size: NA
v_call: TRBV19
cdr3_aa: ASTIYGAAGGYT